These 32 T cell receptor beta chains came from one sample sequenced in a study of cytomegalovirus exposure and HLA in healthy donors. The PCR used 60 Vbeta and 13 Jbeta primers. Clones were sequenced by immunoSEQ multiplex PCR, and TCRdb holds only the in-frame ones, with some missing. This table holds approximately 120,000 clones, just under 70% found once. Sequencing was performed on PBMCs. Every receptor here comes from a woman between 65 and 79 years old in good health and CMV-seropositive.

The chain carries TRBV5-3 and TRBJ1-5; tentatively, D is TRBD1 (6 bases). TRBV5-3 is filed as an ORF, its function uncertain. This CDR3 spans 14 amino acids. V was pared by 1 base and J by 5 bases, with 10 bases between. Here the CDR3 reads CARSLSTGHQPQHF. In DNA, the CDR3 is TGTGCCAGAAGCTTGAGCACAGGGCATCAGCCCCAGCATTTT.

This clone was seen only a few times. This CDR3 reads CASSLGQANTEAFF. The CDR3 bases are TGCGCCAGCAGCTTGGGACAGGCGAACACTGAAGCTTTCTTT. V usage is TRBV5-1 and J usage is TRBJ1-1; perhaps TRBD1 as D (6 bases). The V end was cut by 0 bases, the J end by 1 base, with 7 bases between. This CDR3 is 14 amino acids long. Germline V gene sequence: CDR1 SGHRS, CDR2 YFSETQ. Supplemented by reference TRBV5-1 and TRBJ1-1, the full variable domain reads KAGVTQTPRYLIKTRGQQVTLSCSPISGHRSVSWYQQTPGQGLQFLFEYFSETQRNKGNFPGRFSGRQFSNSRSEMNVSTLELGDSALYLCASSLGQANTEAFFGQGTRLTVV.

This clone was seen a handful of times. The chain is built from TRBV2 and TRBJ1-2, with D uncertain. The CDR3 sequence is 14 residues long. Germline assignment: CDR1 SNHLY and CDR2 FYNNEI. V dropped 5 bases and J dropped 3 bases, with 13 bases sitting between them. As DNA, the CDR3 is TGTGCCAGCAGTCCGAGAGGGCGGGACTATGGCTACACCTTC. It specifies CASSPRGRDYGYTF.

V gene TRBV18 combines with J gene TRBJ1-4; D is possibly TRBD1 (5 bases). The germline V and J ends were trimmed by 2 bases and 7 bases, with 14 bases remaining between them. Germline lookup yields CDR1 KGHSH and CDR2 LQKENI. The CDR3 runs to 15 residues. The CDR3 DNA is TGTGCCAGCTCACCAAACTCGCCAGGGTCTGAAAAACTGTTTTTT. This sequence encodes CASSPNSPGSEKLFF.

This clone was detected only a few times. This chain uses TRBV2 with TRBJ2-7; 8 bases line up with TRBD1. Germline trimming cut 6 bases from V and 2 bases from J; bases unmatched to any gene: 3. Germline V CDR1 and CDR2: SNHLY, FYNNEI. The CDR3 length is 13 residues. CDR3 bases: TGTGCCAGCAGGGTACAGGGGGCCTACGAGCAGTACTTC. Its translation is CASRVQGAYEQYF.

The V gene is TRBV29-1, the J gene TRBJ2-5, with a weak D call TRBD2 (7 bases). Trimming pared 7 bases from V and 5 bases from J, leaving 17 bases between. The CDR3 consists of 13 residues. Looked up from germline, CDR1 is SQVTM and CDR2 is ANQGSEA. In DNA, the CDR3 is TGCAGCGCCCGAGGGGGGGCGGGGGAGACCCAGTACTTC. Its translation is CSARGGAGETQYF.

With regard to this clone: Germline and junction disagree at one end, which may indicate a read error. This sequence joins TRBV5-4 and TRBJ1-2; tentatively, D is TRBD1 (5 bases). Germline-derived CDR1 and CDR2 are SGHNT and YYREEE (reference sequence). This CDR3 has 14 amino acids. CDR3 sequence reads: CASTLGRTNYGYTF. The CDR3 DNA reads TGTGCCAGCACCTTGGGCCGGACAAACTATGGCTACACCTTC.

V is TRBV7-2 and J is TRBJ2-1, with D perhaps TRBD2 (5 bases). The CDR3 runs to 12 residues. The germline V gene encodes CDR1 SGHTA and CDR2 FQGNSA. Trimming removed 5 bases from V and 9 bases from J, with 11 bases in between. The CDR3, as DNA: TGTGCCAGCAGCGCGGGCCGAGGTGAGCAGTTCTTC. Its protein product is CASSAGRGEQFF. The full variable domain, in which reference TRBV7-2 and TRBJ2-1 provide the parts outside the CDR3, is GAGVSQSPSNKVTEKGKDVELRCDPISGHTALYWYRQSLGQGLEFLIYFQGNSAPDKSGLPSDRFSAERTGGSVSTLTIQRTQQEDSAVYLCASSAGRGEQFFGPGTRLTVL.

The rearrangement links TRBV30 to TRBJ1-5; D is possibly TRBD1 (5 bases). Between the trimmed V and J ends, which lost 5 bases and 7 bases, there was a span of 18 bases. This CDR3 region has 14 residues. Looked up from germline, CDR1 is GTSNPN and CDR2 is SVGIG (reference sequence). DNA for the CDR3: TGTGCCTGGTCCCCCACCCAGGGAGGACAGCCCCAGCATTTT. Amino acids: CAWSPTQGGQPQHF. Full variable domain (missing parts from reference TRBV30 and TRBJ1-5): SQTIHQWPATLVQPVGSPLSLECTVEGTSNPNLYWYRQAAGRGLQLLFYSVGIGQISSEVPQNLSASRPQDRQFILSSKKLLLSDSGFYLCAWSPTQGGQPQHFGDGTRLSIL.

This clone has a handful of counts. V gene TRBV2 combines with J gene TRBJ1-3, with a possible D match to TRBD1 (5 bases). Germline loops: CDR1 SNHLY, CDR2 FYNNEI. The CDR3 length is 14 residues. The V and J ends lost 5 bases and 3 bases respectively, with 11 bases between them. Written as DNA, the CDR3 is TGTGCCAGCAGTCCTCAGGGATTTGGAAACACCATATATTTT. Protein: CASSPQGFGNTIYF.

This clone was counted a few times. The V gene is TRBV7-6, the J gene TRBJ2-2; a possible D gene is TRBD2 (6 bases). This CDR3 is built from 15 residues. CDR1 is SGHVS, CDR2 FNYEAQ, per germline. V was shortened by 2 bases and J by 6 bases, with 13 bases between the two germline ends. The CDR3 DNA reads TGTGCCAGCAGCTTATTTCGGACGGGGGCCGGGGAGCTGTTTTTT. The encoded protein is CASSLFRTGAGELFF.

The chain joins TRBV30 to TRBJ2-3, with 7 positions matching TRBD2. V was pared by 3 bases and J by 6 bases, with 12 bases of the junction left unmatched. CDR3 length equals 15 residues. Germline-derived CDR1 and CDR2 are GTSNPN and SVGIG (reference sequence). Here the CDR3 DNA reads TGTGCCTGGAGCGGGGTGCGGGGGTTCAGCGATACGCAGTATTTT. Protein: CAWSGVRGFSDTQYF.

The V gene is TRBV6-5, the J gene TRBJ2-7; TRBD1 aligns across 10 bases. Germline CDR1 MNHEY, CDR2 SVGAGI. CDR3 length: 13 residues. The trim removed 5 bases at V and 8 bases at J, leaving 6 bases unmatched. For the CDR3, the DNA is TGTGCCAGCAGTGACGGACAGGGGGTAAAGCAGTACTTC. Encoded protein: CASSDGQGVKQYF.

The V and J genes are TRBV14 and TRBJ1-2, with a weak D call TRBD1 (5 bases). CDR3 length: 15 amino acids. The V and J ends lost 1 base and 4 bases respectively, with 13 bases between them. Germline CDR1 and CDR2: SGHDN and FVKESK. CDR3 sequence reads: CASSQVGRDFYGYTF. CDR3 sequence (DNA): TGTGCCAGCAGCCAAGTCGGCAGGGATTTCTATGGCTACACCTTC.

This clone appeared a few times. The chain has TRBV30 and TRBJ1-2; a possible D gene is TRBD1 (5 bases). V was cut by 1 base and J by 3 bases, with 15 bases left in between. This CDR3 region has 15 residues. Looked up from germline, CDR1 is GTSNPN and CDR2 is SVGIG (reference sequence). CDR3 loop: CAWSAPRGADYGYTF. The CDR3 DNA follows: TGTGCCTGGAGTGCGCCTAGGGGCGCGGACTATGGCTACACCTTC.

The V call is TRBV6-1, the J call TRBJ1-4; D unresolved. Germline V gene sequence: CDR1 MNHNS, CDR2 SASEGT. V was pared by 2 bases and J by 8 bases, with 12 bases between. CDR3 length equals 14 residues. The CDR3 sequence is CASSEQSLGEKLFF. The CDR3 DNA reads TGTGCCAGCAGTGAACAAAGTCTCGGGGAAAAACTGTTTTTT.

This chain links TRBV7-9 with TRBJ2-1, with 9 bases that match TRBD2. In germline, CDR1 is SEHNR, CDR2 FQNEAQ (reference sequence). Trimming cost V 1 base and J 9 bases; bases outside gene matches: 7. CDR3 length: 15 residues. Here the CDR3 reads CASSLEGGGAVEQFF. The CDR3 DNA reads as TGTGCCAGCAGCTTAGAAGGCGGGGGGGCTGTTGAGCAGTTCTTC.

This clone has a handful of counts. The chain's CDR3 is CASSQGRGLYEQYF. The CDR3 DNA reads as TGCGCCAGCAGCCAAGGGCGGGGTTTGTACGAGCAGTACTTC. The gene calls are TRBV4-1 and TRBJ2-7, with a weak D call TRBD2 (6 bases). Trimming removed 1 base at V and 4 bases at J, with 11 bases between. Germline V gene data show CDR1 as MGHRA and CDR2 as YSYEKL. The CDR3 spans 14 residues.

The sample holds one count of this clone. The V and J genes are TRBV25-1 and TRBJ1-3; no reliable D call. V lost 6 bases, J lost 4 bases, and 19 bases lay in between. Germline CDR1 MGHDK, CDR2 SYGVNS. This CDR3 spans 16 amino acids. The CDR3 reads CASSGFLRPGGNTIYF. CDR3 nucleotides: TGTGCCAGCAGCGGATTCCTCCGCCCCGGGGGAAACACCATATATTTT.

The chain is built from TRBV5-4 and TRBJ1-3; D gene ambiguous. Germline V gene data show CDR1 as SGHNT and CDR2 as YYREEE (reference sequence). V lost 0 bases and J 0 bases, leaving 7 bases between the germline ends. The CDR3 has 15 amino acids. The CDR3 region has the DNA TGTGCCAGCAGCTTGGGGGCAAGCTCTGGAAACACCATATATTTT. This translates into CASSLGASSGNTIYF. The full variable domain, with the rest looked up from reference TRBV5-4 and TRBJ1-3, is ETGVTQSPTHLIKTRGQQVTLRCSSQSGHNTVSWYQQALGQGPQFIFQYYREEENGRGNFPPRFSGLQFPNYSSELNVNALELDDSALYLCASSLGASSGNTIYFGEGSWLTVV.

The chain combines TRBV10-3 with TRBJ2-5; tentative D call: TRBD1 (6 bases). The CDR3 totals 14 residues. Trimming left V 6 bases short and J 3 bases short, with 14 bases between. CDR1 and CDR2 (germline): ENHRY, SYGVKD. In DNA form, the CDR3 reads TGTGCCATCAGAGGACAGATGGAAAAAGAGACCCAGTACTTC. This translates into CAIRGQMEKETQYF.

The chain joins TRBV11-2 to TRBJ1-4; 7 bases align to TRBD1. CDR1 and CDR2 from the germline V gene are SGHAT and FQNNGV. J gave up 3 bases and V 6 bases, and 7 bases lay outside the gene matches. CDR3 size: 15 residues. The CDR3 reads CASRSEGQPNEKLFF. Here the CDR3 DNA reads TGTGCCAGCAGGTCCGAGGGACAGCCTAATGAAAAACTGTTTTTT.

The V call is TRBV21-1, the J call TRBJ1-5. TRBV21-1 is an annotated pseudogene. This CDR3 has 15 residues. CDR3 DNA sequence: TGTGCCAGCACCTGTCCCCCGGGAGGGGGTCAGCCCCAGCATTTT. Its translation is CASTCPPGGGQPQHF.

CDR3 DNA sequence: TGTGCCACCAGCAGAGAAATTACGGGCACAGATACGCAGTATTTT. Translation: CATSREITGTDTQYF. The V gene is TRBV15, the J gene TRBJ2-3; no clear D. The germline V and J ends were trimmed by 0 bases and 1 base, with 8 bases remaining between them. The CDR3 has 15 residues. Germline V gene lookup returns CDR1 LNHNV and CDR2 YYDKDF (reference sequence). The whole variable domain, remainder taken from reference TRBV15 and TRBJ2-3, is DAMVIQNPRYQVTQFGKPVTLSCSQTLNHNVMYWYQQKSSQAPKLLFHYYDKDFNNEADTPDNFQSRRPNTSFCFLDIRSPGLGDTAMYLCATSREITGTDTQYFGPGTRLTVL.

This sequence joins TRBV19 and TRBJ1-4; possible D gene TRBD1, 6 bases. Trimming cost V 1 base and J 7 bases, with 13 bases left between them. Germline assignment: CDR1 LNHDA and CDR2 SQIVND (reference sequence). There are 15 residues in the CDR3. Here the CDR3 DNA reads TGTGCCAGTAGTATAGGCGGACAGACGGCTGAAAAACTGTTTTTT. Residues: CASSIGGQTAEKLFF.

This chain connects TRBV7-9 to TRBJ2-1, with D tentatively TRBD1 (6 bases). There are 15 residues in the CDR3. Germline CDR1 is SEHNR and CDR2 is FQNEAQ (reference sequence). Trimming removed 1 base from V and 2 bases from J, with 9 bases in between. The CDR3 here is CASSLDRVAYNEQFF. The CDR3 DNA sequence: TGTGCCAGCAGCTTAGACAGGGTGGCCTACAATGAGCAGTTCTTC.

J is TRBJ2-6 and V is TRBV5-1; 10 positions agree with TRBD1. The CDR3 consists of 17 residues. Trimming removed 0 bases from V and 1 base from J; junction bases left unmatched: 1. Germline V lookup: CDR1 SGHRS, CDR2 YFSETQ. The CDR3 sequence: CASSLGQGASGANVLTF. The CDR3 nucleotides are TGCGCCAGCAGCTTGGGACAGGGGGCGTCTGGGGCCAACGTCCTGACTTTC.

The J gene is TRBJ2-5, the V gene TRBV10-3; possible D gene TRBD2, 6 bases. The V and J ends lost 8 bases and 2 bases respectively, with 9 bases between them. This CDR3 spans 12 amino acids. Germline-derived CDR1 and CDR2 are ENHRY and SYGVKD. The CDR3, as DNA: TGTGCCATCCGGGGAGGTCAAGAGACCCAGTACTTC. Translation gives CAIRGGQETQYF.

The V gene is TRBV6-5, the J gene TRBJ2-1; TRBD1 might be the D (6 bases). V was cut by 2 bases and J by 4 bases, with 9 bases left in between. CDR3 length: 14 residues. The germline V gene encodes CDR1 MNHEY and CDR2 SVGAGI. The CDR3 spells CASSYNTGYNEQFF. The CDR3 coding sequence is TGTGCCAGCAGTTACAACACAGGGTACAATGAGCAGTTCTTC.

The chain links TRBV4-1 to TRBJ1-4, with D possibly TRBD1 on 6 matching bases. The CDR3 sequence is 16 residues long. Germline CDR1 and CDR2: MGHRA and YSYEKL. Trimming took off 3 bases at V and 7 bases at J, with 18 bases between the two ends. The CDR3 protein is CASSQTGGPVGEKLFF. The CDR3 coding sequence is TGCGCCAGCAGCCAGACGGGGGGCCCCGTGGGTGAAAAACTGTTTTTT.

This chain links TRBV7-9 with TRBJ1-1, with D possibly matching TRBD1 (5 bases). Trimming shortened V by 7 bases and J by 7 bases, and 13 bases separated the two germline ends. The CDR3 is 12 amino acids. Germline V gene data show CDR1 as SEHNR and CDR2 as FQNEAQ (reference sequence). The CDR3 sequence is CASTSQGIEAFF. CDR3 in DNA: TGTGCCAGCACCTCTCAGGGAATTGAAGCTTTCTTT. The whole variable domain, remainder taken from reference TRBV7-9 and TRBJ1-1, is DTGVSQNPRHKITKRGQNVTFRCDPISEHNRLYWYRQTLGQGPEFLTYFQNEAQLEKSRLLSDRFSAERPKGSFSTLEIQRTEQGDSAMYLCASTSQGIEAFFGQGTRLTVV.

This clone came up a few times. The rearrangement links TRBV30 to TRBJ1-2; 7 nucleotides agree with TRBD1. J lost 6 bases, V lost 2 bases, and 9 bases had no gene match. The CDR3 runs to 14 residues. Germline V gene lookup returns CDR1 GTSNPN and CDR2 SVGIG (reference sequence). CDR3 in DNA: TGTGCCTGGAGTACCCCCCCAGACAGGGATGGCTACACCTTC. Translation gives CAWSTPPDRDGYTF.